The 20 T cell receptor beta chains below come from one sample, sequenced in a study of T cells in localized non-small cell lung cancer. Method: immunoSEQ multiplex PCR; TCRdb's copy keeps in-frame clones and lacks some. Here the sample spans roughly 25,000 clones, roughly 84% being singletons. The sample was peripheral blood, taken before any cancer treatment. The receptor source for this set is a male donor at least 60 years old with stage I squamous cell lung carcinoma.

The genes are TRBV6-5 and TRBJ1-1, with 8 nucleotides matching TRBD1. The CDR3 contains 13 residues. CDR1 and CDR2 (germline): MNHEY, SVGAGI. J lost 5 bases, V lost 8 bases, and 7 bases had no gene match. CDR3 amino acids: CASYRQGRTEAFF. The CDR3 bases are TGTGCCAGCTACCGACAGGGGAGGACTGAAGCTTTCTTT.

This chain connects TRBV6-1 to TRBJ1-2; TRBD1 is a possible D gene (5 bases). This CDR3 contains 16 residues. Trimming took 0 bases from V and 0 from J, leaving 11 bases between them. The germline gives CDR1 MNHNS, CDR2 SASEGT. The CDR3 nucleotides read TGTGCCAGCAGTGAAGCTTTGAAAGGGGCTAACTATGGCTACACCTTC. Translation: CASSEALKGANYGYTF.

The J gene is TRBJ2-7, the V gene TRBV11-2, with D hard to call. Germline V gene lookup returns CDR1 SGHAT and CDR2 FQNNGV. The CDR3 spans 13 residues. The germline V and J ends were trimmed by 8 bases and 2 bases, with 13 bases remaining between them. DNA of the CDR3: TGTGCCAGCCGAGACGGCTGGGCCTACGAGCAGTACTTC. It codes for CASRDGWAYEQYF.

V usage is TRBV13 and J usage is TRBJ1-1; D may be TRBD1 (6 bases). This CDR3 contains 15 residues. Trimming shortened V by 0 bases and J by 10 bases, and 18 bases separated the two germline ends. Germline V gene sequence: CDR1 PRHDT, CDR2 FYEKMQ (reference sequence). The CDR3 region has the DNA TGTGCCAGCAGCTTAGGCTCGGGGACAAGGGGTTCAGCTTTCTTT. It codes for CASSLGSGTRGSAFF.

The rearrangement links TRBV5-4 to TRBJ2-5; D not resolved. V was shortened by 0 bases and J by 4 bases, with 4 bases between the two germline ends. CDR1 SGHNT and CDR2 YYREEE come from the germline V gene (reference sequence). This CDR3 has 12 amino acids. DNA for the CDR3: TGTGCCAGCAGCTTGGCGGGAGAGACCCAGTACTTC. Protein: CASSLAGETQYF.

As regards this clone: The conserved closing phenylalanine or tryptophan is absent in this CDR3, likely reflecting a read error. This sequence joins TRBV10-3 and TRBJ2-7; weak D call: TRBD2 (5 bases). Germline loops: CDR1 ENHRY, CDR2 SYGVKD. Trimming removed 1 base at V and 7 bases at J, with 17 bases between. This CDR3 is built from 15 residues. CDR3 sequence reads: CAISELMGLGEEQYL. The CDR3 region has the DNA TGTGCCATCAGTGAGTTAATGGGTTTGGGAGAAGAGCAGTACCTC.

This clone was detected once. The chain links TRBV7-2 to TRBJ2-5; D is ambiguous. Germline CDR1 SGHTA, CDR2 FQGNSA. The CDR3 is 13 residues long. Trimming left V 5 bases short and J 3 bases short, with 10 bases between. CDR3 loop: CASSQRAEETQYF. The CDR3 coding sequence is TGTGCCAGCAGCCAAAGGGCAGAAGAGACCCAGTACTTC.

The rearrangement joins TRBV5-8 to TRBJ1-2; 8 positions agree with TRBD1. The junction had 7 bases not matched to a gene; V was cut back by 2 bases and J by 4 bases. The germline gives CDR1 SGHTS, CDR2 YDEGEE. CDR3 size: 15 residues. CDR3 protein: CASSFQGAWGYGYTF. The CDR3 DNA reads TGTGCCAGCAGCTTCCAGGGGGCCTGGGGCTATGGCTACACCTTC.

This chain joins TRBV10-3 and TRBJ2-7, with 7 bases identical to TRBD1. Trimming cost V 3 bases and J 6 bases; bases outside gene matches: 5. This CDR3 is 13 amino acids long. Germline V lookup: CDR1 ENHRY, CDR2 SYGVKD. The CDR3 spells CAISERWDSEQYF. The CDR3 DNA reads TGTGCCATCAGTGAAAGGTGGGACAGCGAGCAGTACTTC.

CDR3 coding DNA: TGTGCCTGGAGTGTAGCAGGTATCCAGGCAGATACGCAGTATTTT. This sequence encodes CAWSVAGIQADTQYF. This rearrangement joins TRBV30 to TRBJ2-3; no definite D call. The V gene lost 0 bases and the J gene lost 4 bases, with 14 bases spanning the gap. Germline V gene data show CDR1 as GTSNPN and CDR2 as SVGIG (reference sequence). This CDR3 has 15 amino acids.

This chain uses TRBV4-1 with TRBJ2-7; D remains ambiguous. The CDR3 contains 14 residues. From germline, CDR1 is MGHRA and CDR2 YSYEKL. V was trimmed by 1 base and J by 0 bases, leaving 7 bases between them. In nucleotides, the CDR3 is TGCGCCAGCAGCCAAGTTCCACGCTCCTACGAGCAGTACTTC. The encoded protein is CASSQVPRSYEQYF.

This rearrangement joins TRBV4-1 to TRBJ1-5, with 8 bases that match TRBD1. Unmatched junction bases numbered 7, after V lost 4 bases and J lost 5 bases. Germline CDR1 reads MGHRA; CDR2 reads YSYEKL. The CDR3 is 15 residues long. The CDR3 sequence is CASSLSWTGHQPQHF. The DNA of the CDR3 is TGCGCCAGCAGCCTGAGTTGGACAGGGCATCAGCCCCAGCATTTT.

The V and J genes are TRBV19 and TRBJ2-4, with a possible D match to TRBD2 (6 bases). The germline V and J ends were trimmed by 4 bases and 2 bases, with 9 bases remaining between them. Per germline, CDR1 LNHDA and CDR2 SQIVND (reference sequence). CDR3 length: 14 amino acids. The CDR3 is CASSSGGSKNIQYF. The DNA of the CDR3 is TGTGCCAGTAGTAGTGGAGGGTCCAAAAACATTCAGTACTTC.

The V and J genes are TRBV15 and TRBJ1-2; perhaps TRBD1 as D (5 bases). V shed 0 bases and J shed 4 bases, with 12 bases lying between them. This CDR3 contains 15 residues. Germline V gives CDR1 LNHNV, CDR2 YYDKDF (reference sequence). The CDR3 protein is CATSRDLQDTYGYTF. The CDR3 DNA is TGTGCCACCAGCAGAGATTTACAGGATACCTATGGCTACACCTTC.

This clone occurred once. The V and J genes are TRBV5-1 and TRBJ2-6; the D gene is possibly TRBD1 (6 bases). V lost 5 bases, J lost 5 bases, and 17 bases lay in between. The CDR3 has 16 residues. Germline CDR1 reads SGHRS; CDR2 reads YFSETQ. The CDR3 region is CASRSGVQGWANVLTF. The CDR3 DNA sequence: TGCGCCAGCAGGTCAGGGGTTCAGGGCTGGGCCAACGTCCTGACTTTC.

The chain is built from TRBV20-1 and TRBJ2-1, with D unclear. This CDR3 region has 11 residues. Between the trimmed V and J ends, which lost 6 bases and 4 bases, there was a span of 7 bases. Per germline, CDR1 DFQATT and CDR2 SNEGSKA (reference sequence). The CDR3 reads CSALPYNEQFF. The CDR3 DNA is TGCAGTGCCCTACCGTACAATGAGCAGTTCTTC.

This clone was detected only once. The chain uses TRBV7-6 and TRBJ2-7; TRBD1 matches at 8 bases. Trimming took 1 base from V and 1 from J; bases not matched to a gene: 3. This CDR3 has 15 residues. In germline, CDR1 is SGHVS, CDR2 FNYEAQ. CDR3 in amino acids: CASSLGTGSSYEQYF. The CDR3 bases are TGTGCCAGCAGCTTAGGGACAGGGAGTTCCTACGAGCAGTACTTC.

The table lists this clone with a count of one. This chain uses TRBV19 with TRBJ1-5; a weak D match, TRBD1 (5 bases). V lost 9 bases to trimming and J lost 0 bases, with 15 bases between them. The CDR3 spans 15 residues. Germline V gene data show CDR1 as LNHDA and CDR2 as SQIVND (reference sequence). The CDR3: CASNGRGDSNQPQHF. The DNA for the CDR3 is TGTGCCAGCAATGGGAGGGGTGATAGCAATCAGCCCCAGCATTTT. Using reference TRBV19 and TRBJ1-5 for the parts outside the CDR3, the full variable domain is DGGITQSPKYLFRKEGQNVTLSCEQNLNHDAMYWYRQDPGQGLRLIYYSQIVNDFQKGDIAEGYSVSREKKESFPLTVTSAQKNPTAFYLCASNGRGDSNQPQHFGDGTRLSIL.

This clone was seen once. The chain couples TRBV6-6 to TRBJ2-7, with TRBD1 as a possible D gene (6 bases). Trimming removed 5 bases at V and 2 bases at J, with 13 bases between. The CDR3 is 14 residues long. Per germline, CDR1 MNHNY and CDR2 SVGAGI (reference sequence). The CDR3 protein is CASSAGQSPYEQYF. The CDR3 nucleotides read TGTGCCAGCAGTGCCGGACAGAGTCCCTACGAGCAGTACTTC.

This clone was detected once. J is TRBJ2-7 and V is TRBV29-1; perhaps TRBD1 as D (5 bases). This CDR3 contains 11 residues. Trimming took off 4 bases at V and 6 bases at J, with 10 bases between the two ends. Germline CDR1 SQVTM, CDR2 ANQGSEA. CDR3 DNA sequence: TGCAGCGTTGTTTCCAGGGCCGAGCAGTACTTC. Protein product: CSVVSRAEQYF.